The 8 T cell receptor beta chains below were found in one sample sequenced in a study of PD-L1 blockade in urothelial cancer. Generated by immunoSEQ multiplex PCR, the TCRdb table keeps only in-frame clones and is missing some. Of about 43,000 clones detected, approximately 83% appear once; the ten largest clones hold about 16%. Time point described: peripheral blood 6 weeks after treatment start. The input for sequencing was PBMCs, taken around atezolizumab (anti-PD-L1) treatment. The receptors here all came from a man aged 60 to 75 with urothelial cancer.

In its sample, this clone was seen a few times. CDR3 sequence: CASSLRGGSGGSEQFF. CDR3 nucleotide sequence: TGTGCCAGCAGCTTACGTGGAGGGAGCGGGGGATCTGAGCAGTTCTTC. The chain is built from TRBV7-2 and TRBJ2-1; 8 bases match TRBD2. Germline values: CDR1 SGHTA, CDR2 FQGNSA. This CDR3 contains 16 residues. Trimming removed 2 bases from V and 9 bases from J; junction bases left unmatched: 12.

This chain joins TRBV15 and TRBJ1-5; D is possibly TRBD1 (6 bases). Trimming removed 0 bases from V and 0 bases from J, with 9 bases in between. The CDR3 spans 16 residues. Germline CDR1 LNHNV, CDR2 YYDKDF (reference sequence). The CDR3 nucleotides read TGTGCCACCAGCAGAGATCGACAGGATAGCAATCAGCCCCAGCATTTT. As protein: CATSRDRQDSNQPQHF.

The chain is built from TRBV5-1 and TRBJ2-5; 13 bases are shared with TRBD2. Trimming took 3 bases from V and 6 from J; bases not matched to a gene: 8. The CDR3 totals 16 residues. Per the germline V gene, CDR1 is SGHRS and CDR2 is YFSETQ. The CDR3 DNA follows: TGCGCCAGCAGCTCCGGGACTAGCGGGGAAGGGAAGACCCAGTACTTC. It encodes CASSSGTSGEGKTQYF.

V is TRBV7-9 and J is TRBJ2-3; 10 nucleotides line up with TRBD1. The V gene end was trimmed by 3 bases and the J gene end by 5 bases; junction bases not matched to a gene: 5. Germline loops: CDR1 SEHNR, CDR2 FQNEAQ (reference sequence). The CDR3 sequence is 15 residues long. The CDR3 reads CASSFGQGGGDTQYF. For the CDR3, the DNA is TGTGCCAGCAGCTTCGGACAGGGGGGGGGAGATACGCAGTATTTT.

V usage is TRBV28 and J usage is TRBJ2-2; TRBD2 matches 9 bases. The CDR3 has 15 amino acids. V shed 3 bases, J shed 4 bases, and the junction held 3 bases outside the gene matches. The germline gives CDR1 MDHEN, CDR2 SYDVKM. CDR3 amino acids: CASSFLAGITGELFF. CDR3 nucleotide sequence: TGTGCCAGCAGTTTCCTAGCGGGGATCACCGGGGAGCTGTTTTTT.

This sequence joins TRBV28 and TRBJ1-5; 7 nucleotides line up with TRBD1. The J segment lost 6 bases and the V segment lost 6 bases, leaving 11 bases of the junction unmatched. CDR3 length equals 15 residues. Germline CDR1 reads MDHEN; CDR2 reads SYDVKM. CDR3 residues: CASSDQDRATQPQHF. The DNA for the CDR3 is TGTGCCAGCAGCGACCAAGACAGGGCGACTCAGCCCCAGCATTTT. The full variable domain, completed using reference TRBV28 and TRBJ1-5, is DVKVTQSSRYLVKRTGEKVFLECVQDMDHENMFWYRQDPGLGLRLIYFSYDVKMKEKGDIPEGYSVSREKKERFSLILESASTNQTSMYLCASSDQDRATQPQHFGDGTRLSIL.

The genes are TRBV27 and TRBJ2-7; D not certain. In germline, CDR1 is MNHEY, CDR2 SMNVEV (reference sequence). This CDR3 is 15 amino acids long. Between the trimmed V and J ends, which lost 1 base and 1 base, there was a span of 11 bases. CDR3 bases: TGTGCCAGCAGTTTATTTGGGCAGTCTTCCTACGAGCAGTACTTC. Translation: CASSLFGQSSYEQYF.

The V call is TRBV27, the J call TRBJ1-1, with 7 positions matching TRBD1. Germline lookup yields CDR1 MNHEY and CDR2 SMNVEV (reference sequence). The CDR3 runs to 17 residues. Unmatched junction bases numbered 18, after V lost 8 bases and J lost 3 bases. The CDR3 bases are TGTGCCAGCTCCTTCAGGGGGTTAATACGCGGAGACACTGAAGCTTTCTTT. It yields the protein CASSFRGLIRGDTEAFF.